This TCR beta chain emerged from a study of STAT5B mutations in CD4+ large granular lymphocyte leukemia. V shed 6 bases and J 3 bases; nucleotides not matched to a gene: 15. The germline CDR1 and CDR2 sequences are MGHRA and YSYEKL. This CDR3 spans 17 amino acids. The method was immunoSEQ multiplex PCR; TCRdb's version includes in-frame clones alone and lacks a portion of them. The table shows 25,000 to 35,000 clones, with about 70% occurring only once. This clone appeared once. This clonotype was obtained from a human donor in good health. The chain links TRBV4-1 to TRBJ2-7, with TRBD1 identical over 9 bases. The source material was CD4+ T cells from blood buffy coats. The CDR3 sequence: CASSQNQVLGQGYEQYF. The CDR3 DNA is TGCGCCAGCAGTCAAAACCAAGTGTTGGGACAGGGCTACGAGCAGTACTTC.